This T cell receptor beta chain was observed in a study of cytomegalovirus exposure and HLA in healthy donors. At the level of the study: Tens of millions of unique TCRs from HLA-typed donors made up an early data release. The study placed less than 90% of its roughly 430 genotyped donors in the Caucasian-associated ancestry cluster. Whole-study results and caveats: Within an earlier analysis, most TCR beta V segments proved productive either about 87% or about 30% of the time. Many donors carried some public TCRs, although rarity characterized most TCR sequences.

PCR amplification relied on 60 Vbeta primers (plus 13 Jbeta primers). Using immunoSEQ multiplex PCR, the repertoire was profiled, and TCRdb retains in-frame clones only, with some absent. The profile shows fewer than 150,000 clones, 15% of them singletons. This clone appeared a few times. Its antigen is undetermined. This CDR3 is 16 amino acids long. V lost 0 bases to trimming and J lost 0 bases, with 9 bases between them. In germline, CDR1 is MNHEY, CDR2 SVGAGI. The sequence was collected from a woman aged 18-30 years in good health and CMV-seronegative. The source material was PBMCs. This chain connects TRBV6-5 to TRBJ1-3; D remains ambiguous. The CDR3 sequence is CASSYSRPSSGNTIYF. As DNA, the CDR3 is TGTGCCAGCAGTTACTCGAGACCTAGCTCTGGAAACACCATATATTTT.